Below are 31 T cell receptor beta chains sequenced from a single sample in a study of shared clonotypes between healthy human individuals. Using immunoSEQ multiplex PCR, the repertoire was profiled, and TCRdb retains in-frame clones only, with some absent. Among some 580,000 clones listed, approximately 97% were seen once. The source material was naive CD4+ T cells sorted from blood. Subset noted: CD45RA+ positively selected. The source is a woman in her 30s in good health.

This chain joins TRBV5-1 and TRBJ2-2; TRBD2 matches 9 bases. V was pared by 0 bases and J by 6 bases, with 9 bases of the junction left unmatched. There are 17 residues in the CDR3. The germline V gene has CDR1 SGHRS and CDR2 YFSETQ. CDR3 loop: CASSLEASGISAGELFF. CDR3 nucleotide sequence: TGCGCCAGCAGCTTGGAGGCTAGCGGGATCAGTGCCGGGGAGCTGTTTTTT.

Note on this clone: The same CDR3 arises from other DNA sequences in this sample as well. This rearrangement joins TRBV30 to TRBJ1-2; no reliable D call. V was pared by 0 bases and J by 5 bases, with 4 bases between. The CDR3 contains 11 residues. The germline CDR1 and CDR2 sequences are GTSNPN and SVGIG (reference sequence). The CDR3 DNA is TGTGCCTGGAGTGTTAGTTATGGCTACACCTTC. It translates to CAWSVSYGYTF.

CDR3 sequence (DNA): TGCGCCAGCAGCGTACAGGGGTTGTCGGGTGAGCAGTTCTTC. It yields the protein CASSVQGLSGEQFF. V and J are TRBV5-1 and TRBJ2-1; TRBD1 matches at 7 bases. Germline CDR1 SGHRS, CDR2 YFSETQ. After removal of 4 bases from V and 9 bases from J, the junction contained 10 bases not matched to a gene. The CDR3 totals 14 residues.

The V gene is TRBV11-3, the J gene TRBJ2-2, with D perhaps matching TRBD2 (5 bases). The CDR3 spans 13 residues. Germline V CDR1 and CDR2: SGHNT, YENEEA. V was cut by 1 base and J by 7 bases, with 7 bases left in between. The CDR3 is CASSLGGFGELFF. CDR3 coding DNA: TGTGCCAGCAGCTTAGGAGGGTTCGGGGAGCTGTTTTTT.

The chain joins TRBV29-1 to TRBJ2-1, with 11 bases matching TRBD2. The CDR3 is made up of 14 amino acids. Germline V lookup: CDR1 SQVTM, CDR2 ANQGSEA. The junction had 6 bases not matched to a gene; V was cut back by 2 bases and J by 9 bases. This chain's CDR3 is CSVESSGRFGEQFF. In DNA, the CDR3 is TGCAGCGTTGAATCTAGCGGGAGGTTTGGTGAGCAGTTCTTC.

The J gene is TRBJ2-5, the V gene TRBV5-8; D is perhaps TRBD1 (5 bases). The J call is uncertain, as TRBJ2-7 better fits the DNA end. CDR3 length: 13 amino acids. CDR1 is SGHTS and CDR2 is YDEGEE in the germline V gene. CDR3 loop: CASSPGAPYEQYF. For the CDR3, the DNA is TGTGCCAGCAGCCCTGGGGCCCCCTACGAGCAGTACTTC.

The chain is built from TRBV7-9 and TRBJ2-7; 9 bases align to TRBD2. V lost 3 bases and J lost 5; bases outside the gene matches: 5. This CDR3 is 14 amino acids long. Germline V gene sequence: CDR1 SEHNR, CDR2 FQNEAQ (reference sequence). The CDR3 region has the DNA TGTGCCAGCAGCTTGGCGGGAGGGCCGCACGAGCAGTACTTC. As protein: CASSLAGGPHEQYF.

The V call is TRBV18, the J call TRBJ2-5; no definite D call. Trimming took off 4 bases at V and 0 bases at J, with 6 bases between the two ends. The CDR3 runs 13 residues. CDR1 and CDR2 from the germline V gene are KGHSH and LQKENI. CDR3 sequence: CASSQGHQETQYF. CDR3 coding DNA: TGTGCCAGCTCACAGGGCCACCAAGAGACCCAGTACTTC.

The chain employs TRBV6-5 and TRBJ2-5; D not resolved. CDR3 length: 14 amino acids. Deletions cut 2 bases from V and 5 bases from J, with 12 bases between. Germline CDR1 reads MNHEY; CDR2 reads SVGAGI. The CDR3 DNA reads as TGTGCCAGCAGTTACGTGGGGTATTTGGAGACCCAGTACTTC. It codes for CASSYVGYLETQYF.

J is TRBJ1-4 and V is TRBV6-1, with a possible D match to TRBD1 (5 bases). From germline, CDR1 is MNHNS and CDR2 SASEGT. V lost 3 bases, J lost 5 bases, and 16 bases lay in between. This CDR3 is built from 16 residues. The CDR3 spells CASSDRITRGNEKLFF. The CDR3 nucleotides are TGTGCCAGCAGTGATAGGATTACGCGGGGGAATGAAAAACTGTTTTTT.

The rearrangement links TRBV7-8 to TRBJ1-5, with D possibly TRBD1 on 6 matching bases. The germline V gene encodes CDR1 SGHVS and CDR2 FQNEAQ. CDR3 length: 15 residues. Trimming shortened V by 1 base and J by 7 bases, and 14 bases separated the two germline ends. CDR3 nucleotides: TGTGCCAGCAGCTTAGGGGGGCAGGGTGGCCAGCCCCAGCATTTT. Residues: CASSLGGQGGQPQHF.

The V and J genes are TRBV9 and TRBJ2-2; 14 nucleotides align to TRBD2. The CDR3 runs to 17 residues. Trimming cost V 4 bases and J 8 bases; bases outside gene matches: 10. The germline V gene encodes CDR1 SGDLS and CDR2 YYNGEE. The CDR3 nucleotides are TGTGCCAGCAGCCGGACTAGCGGGGGGATACCGAGTGGGGAGCTGTTTTTT. Amino acids: CASSRTSGGIPSGELFF. Filled out from reference TRBV9 and TRBJ2-2, the complete variable domain reads DSGVTQTPKHLITATGQRVTLRCSPRSGDLSVYWYQQSLDQGLQFLIQYYNGEERAKGNILERFSAQQFPDLHSELNLSSLELGDSALYFCASSRTSGGIPSGELFFGEGSRLTVL.

The J gene is TRBJ2-7, the V gene TRBV28, with 8 bases aligning to TRBD1. J was trimmed by 6 bases and V by 3 bases; bases with no gene match: 1. The CDR3 totals 12 residues. Germline values: CDR1 MDHEN, CDR2 SYDVKM. This chain's CDR3 is CASSLQGAEQYF. For the CDR3, the DNA is TGTGCCAGCAGTTTGCAGGGGGCCGAGCAGTACTTC.

The chain's CDR3 is CASSPQGRETQYF. The CDR3 DNA reads as TGTGCCAGCAGCCCACAGGGGAGAGAGACCCAGTACTTC. The V call is TRBV2, the J call TRBJ2-5, with 7 bases identical to TRBD1. This CDR3 spans 13 amino acids. From germline, CDR1 is SNHLY and CDR2 FYNNEI. Trimming removed 6 bases from V and 4 bases from J; junction bases left unmatched: 5.

The V call is TRBV7-2, the J call TRBJ2-5; no definite D call. This CDR3 is 14 amino acids long. Looked up from germline, CDR1 is SGHTA and CDR2 is FQGNSA. V lost 5 bases and J 4 bases, leaving 14 bases between the germline ends. In nucleotides, the CDR3 is TGTGCCAGCAGCAACACGAGGTTCCTAGAGACCCAGTACTTC. Amino acid sequence: CASSNTRFLETQYF.

This clone was seen a single time. J is TRBJ2-2 and V is TRBV5-4; D is tentatively TRBD1 or TRBD2 (6 bases each). CDR3 length equals 17 residues. Germline CDR1 reads SGHNT; CDR2 reads YYREEE (reference sequence). The V and J ends lost 0 bases and 6 bases respectively, with 18 bases between them. The DNA of the CDR3 is TGTGCCAGCAGCTTGGGGGGACAAACGACTAGGTCCGGGGAGCTGTTTTTT. It translates to CASSLGGQTTRSGELFF.

The J gene is TRBJ1-1, the V gene TRBV6-5; D remains ambiguous. Trimming took 4 bases from V and 6 from J, leaving 6 bases between them. In germline, CDR1 is MNHEY, CDR2 SVGAGI. This CDR3 region has 11 residues. CDR3 protein: CASSFMSEAFF. In DNA, the CDR3 is TGTGCCAGCAGTTTTATGTCTGAAGCTTTCTTT.

V is TRBV7-9 and J is TRBJ2-1; D ambiguous. The V gene's germline CDR1 is SEHNR and CDR2 FQNEAQ (reference sequence). The germline V and J ends were trimmed by 7 bases and 7 bases, with 8 bases remaining between them. The CDR3 sequence is 11 residues long. Here the CDR3 reads CASNSMNEQFF. In DNA, the CDR3 is TGTGCCAGCAACTCGATGAATGAGCAGTTCTTC.

Only one count was recorded for this clone. The V call is TRBV18, the J call TRBJ2-7, with TRBD2 matching 14 bases. Germline CDR1 reads KGHSH; CDR2 reads LQKENI. The CDR3 covers 18 residues. V was clipped by 1 base and J by 1 base; unmatched bases: 6. In nucleotides, the CDR3 is TGTGCCAGCTCACCACGGGGACTAGCGGGGGACTGGTCCTACGAGCAGTACTTC. It codes for CASSPRGLAGDWSYEQYF.

V and J are TRBV28 and TRBJ2-3; perhaps TRBD2 as D (6 bases). The CDR3 has 12 amino acids. Germline V gene data show CDR1 as MDHEN and CDR2 as SYDVKM. V was pared by 8 bases and J by 2 bases, with 8 bases between. CDR3: CASQRVTDTQYF. The CDR3, as DNA: TGTGCCAGCCAGCGGGTCACAGATACGCAGTATTTT. The full variable domain, completed using reference TRBV28 and TRBJ2-3, is DVKVTQSSRYLVKRTGEKVFLECVQDMDHENMFWYRQDPGLGLRLIYFSYDVKMKEKGDIPEGYSVSREKKERFSLILESASTNQTSMYLCASQRVTDTQYFGPGTRLTVL.

J is TRBJ1-1 and V is TRBV10-3; D is ambiguous. The CDR3 extends over 13 amino acids. The germline gives CDR1 ENHRY, CDR2 SYGVKD. Trimming took off 4 bases at V and 0 bases at J, with 6 bases between the two ends. The CDR3 loop reads CAISGTLNTEAFF. The CDR3 DNA reads as TGTGCCATCAGTGGTACTTTGAACACTGAAGCTTTCTTT.

This chain links TRBV7-8 with TRBJ2-1, with no clear D. This CDR3 is built from 14 residues. With 3 bases removed from V and 0 bases from J, the gap between germline ends came to 6 bases. The germline CDR1 and CDR2 sequences are SGHVS and FQNEAQ. The CDR3 region is CASSFADSYNEQFF. For the CDR3, the DNA is TGTGCCAGCAGCTTCGCCGACTCCTACAATGAGCAGTTCTTC.

The V call is TRBV5-4, the J call TRBJ2-2; 8 nucleotides align to TRBD2. The length of the CDR3 is 16 residues. With V trimmed by 2 bases and J by 4 bases, 7 bases remained unmatched. Germline V gene data show CDR1 as SGHNT and CDR2 as YYREEE (reference sequence). The CDR3 loop is CASSLEKREITGELFF. The CDR3, as DNA: TGTGCCAGCAGCTTAGAGAAGCGGGAGATCACCGGGGAGCTGTTTTTT.

As to this clone: This sample includes further DNA sequences coding for the same CDR3. CDR3 amino acids: CASSELGGSNQPQHF. The CDR3 DNA is TGTGCCAGCAGTGAATTGGGGGGTAGCAATCAGCCCCAGCATTTT. The gene calls are TRBV2 and TRBJ1-5; maybe TRBD1 (5 bases). This CDR3 comprises 15 residues. Looked up from germline, CDR1 is SNHLY and CDR2 is FYNNEI. Trimming removed 2 bases from V and 0 bases from J, with 8 bases in between.

Details on this clone: The sample has other DNA sequences that encode this CDR3 too. CDR3 DNA: TGCGCCAGCAGCTTGCAGGGGGCGGGTAACACTGAAGCTTTCTTT. The encoded protein is CASSLQGAGNTEAFF. The rearrangement uses TRBV5-1 and TRBJ1-1; 8 positions match TRBD1. The germline V gene has CDR1 SGHRS and CDR2 YFSETQ. The CDR3 extends over 15 amino acids. V lost 1 base and J lost 2; bases outside the gene matches: 4. Complete variable domain (other parts from reference TRBV5-1 and TRBJ1-1): KAGVTQTPRYLIKTRGQQVTLSCSPISGHRSVSWYQQTPGQGLQFLFEYFSETQRNKGNFPGRFSGRQFSNSRSEMNVSTLELGDSALYLCASSLQGAGNTEAFFGQGTRLTVV.

This sequence joins TRBV10-2 and TRBJ2-7; D might be TRBD1 or TRBD2, each matching 5 bases. There are 16 residues in the CDR3. Trimming left V 3 bases short and J 0 bases short, with 15 bases between. The V gene's germline CDR1 is WSHSY and CDR2 SAAADI. CDR3 in amino acids: CASSDVGTSSSYEQYF. For the CDR3, the DNA is TGCGCCAGCAGTGATGTCGGGACGTCGAGCTCCTACGAGCAGTACTTC.

This chain uses TRBV13 with TRBJ1-2; 7 bases match TRBD1. The CDR3 is 16 residues long. Germline V lookup: CDR1 PRHDT, CDR2 FYEKMQ (reference sequence). Trimming at V came to 2 bases and at J to 2 bases, leaving 8 bases not matched to a gene. CDR3 amino acids: CASSLYRGQTNYGYTF. The CDR3 nucleotides are TGTGCCAGCAGCTTATATCGGGGACAGACAAACTATGGCTACACCTTC.

The V and J genes are TRBV5-1 and TRBJ1-1, with 9 bases that match TRBD1. V lost 4 bases, J lost 5 bases, and 9 bases stayed unmatched. Germline lookup yields CDR1 SGHRS and CDR2 YFSETQ. The CDR3 length is 15 residues. The CDR3, as DNA: TGCGCCAGCAGCCTACTACAGGGGGCGCGGACTGAAGCTTTCTTT. Its protein is CASSLLQGARTEAFF.

The gene calls are TRBV7-8 and TRBJ1-1; D gene uncertain. The germline V gene encodes CDR1 SGHVS and CDR2 FQNEAQ. The CDR3 sequence is 13 residues long. Trimming left V 3 bases short and J 6 bases short, with 11 bases between. In DNA form, the CDR3 reads TGTGCCAGCAGCTTCTCGAGCTTGGCTGAAGCTTTCTTT. Its protein product is CASSFSSLAEAFF.

The V call is TRBV5-1, the J call TRBJ2-5; TRBD1 aligns across 8 bases. Germline V CDR1 and CDR2: SGHRS, YFSETQ. The CDR3 consists of 13 residues. J was trimmed by 4 bases and V by 4 bases; bases with no gene match: 3. The CDR3 DNA follows: TGCGCCAGCAGCGGACAGGGAGGAGAGACCCAGTACTTC. It codes for CASSGQGGETQYF.

This chain uses TRBV7-9 with TRBJ1-2; D perhaps matches TRBD1 (5 bases). The germline gives CDR1 SEHNR, CDR2 FQNEAQ (reference sequence). The V gene lost 4 bases and the J gene lost 4 bases, with 13 bases spanning the gap. This CDR3 contains 14 residues. CDR3: CASSSGRGTYGYTF. The CDR3 DNA follows: TGTGCCAGCAGCTCCGGGCGGGGGACCTATGGCTACACCTTC. Supplemented by reference TRBV7-9 and TRBJ1-2, the full variable domain reads DTGVSQNPRHKITKRGQNVTFRCDPISEHNRLYWYRQTLGQGPEFLTYFQNEAQLEKSRLLSDRFSAERPKGSFSTLEIQRTEQGDSAMYLCASSSGRGTYGYTFGSGTRLTVV.